This is a list of T cell receptor beta chains from one sample in a study of molecular identifiers for immune sequencing clone quantification. In TCRdb, the PCR reads were re-called with MiXCR into one record per CDR3 protein. The sample yields about 640,000 distinct CDR3 sequences, about 20% seen once. Sequencing was done on a sample of naive CD8+ T cells from blood, with Jurkat cell RNA spiked in. The receptors were gathered from a human donor in good health. Some libraries in this study had Jurkat cell RNA spiked in. CDR3s include the opening cysteine and the closing phenylalanine or tryptophan. A D gene is named only where the DNA matches it firmly. The size of a clone is reported for some rows only, either as once, few or many, or as a class for expanded clones.

TRBJ2-1,few,NA,TRBV5-4,CASSFRQGLNNEQFF,TGTGCCAGCAGCTTCCGTCAGGGGCTTAACAATGAGCAGTTCTTC
TRBJ2-2,many,NA,TRBV7-7,CASSPSTAVSNTGELFF,TGTGCTAGCAGCCCCTCCACTGCGGTTTCGAACACCGGGGAGCTGTTTTTT
TRBJ2-7,many,TRBD2,TRBV20-1,CSALPTSGAIYEQYF,TGCAGTGCTCTCCCGACTAGCGGGGCCATCTACGAGCAGTACTTC
TRBJ2-5,NA,NA,TRBV27,CASSLFAAETQYF,TGTGCCAGCAGTTTATTTGCAGCGGAGACCCAGTACTTC
TRBJ1-1,many,NA,TRBV9,CASSVGTEVNTEAFF,TGTGCCAGCAGCGTAGGGACAGAAGTGAACACTGAAGCTTTCTTT
TRBJ2-7,few,NA,TRBV20-1,CSARAMITGKSYEQYF,TGCAGTGCTAGAGCAATGATTACAGGGAAATCCTACGAGCAGTACTTC
TRBJ1-1,few,TRBD1,TRBV4-1,CASSQIQGAELGAFF,TGCGCCAGCAGCCAAATACAGGGGGCTGAGTTGGGAGCTTTCTTT
TRBJ2-7,few,NA,TRBV2,CASSASDYYEQYF,TGTGCCAGCAGTGCCTCAGATTACTACGAGCAGTACTTC
TRBJ2-1,NA,TRBD2,TRBV20-1,CSAKTSGRGYEQFF,TGCAGTGCAAAGACTAGCGGGAGGGGCTATGAGCAGTTCTTC
TRBJ2-7,many,TRBD2,TRBV29-1,CSVSSGDEQYF,TGCAGCGTGTCTAGCGGGGACGAGCAGTACTTC
TRBJ2-7,many,TRBD2,TRBV3-1,CASSPLAGGHYEQYF,TGTGCCAGCAGCCCACTGGCGGGGGGACACTACGAGCAGTACTTC
TRBJ1-1,few,NA,TRBV9,CASSLLRDRHTEAFF,TGTGCCAGCAGCCTTCTCCGGGACCGACACACTGAAGCTTTCTTT
TRBJ1-2,many,TRBD1,TRBV29-1,CSATGGLDYGYTF,TGCAGCGCGACAGGGGGGCTAGACTATGGCTACACCTTC
TRBJ2-3,NA,TRBD1,TRBV5-4,CASRGPGQDTDTQYF,TGTGCCAGCAGGGGGCCGGGACAGGACACAGATACGCAGTATTTT
TRBJ2-2,many,NA,TRBV7-8,CASSLPRGRGFSNTGELFF,TGTGCCAGCAGCCTCCCTCGGGGTAGGGGTTTTTCGAACACCGGGGAGCTGTTTTTT
TRBJ1-4,many,NA,TRBV5-4,CASSPELANEKLFF,TGTGCCAGCAGCCCAGAGCTGGCTAATGAAAAACTGTTTTTT
TRBJ2-3,many,NA,TRBV28,CASSFRGGDTQYF,TGTGCCAGCAGTTTTCGGGGTGGAGATACGCAGTATTTT
TRBJ2-7,NA,NA,TRBV20-1,CSAKGQLYERYF,TGCAGTGCTAAAGGACAGCTCTACGAGCGGTACTTC
TRBJ2-7,many,NA,TRBV19,CASSIDLFGTSYEQYF,TGTGCCAGTAGTATAGATCTTTTCGGAACTTCCTACGAGCAGTACTTC
TRBJ2-7,NA,NA,TRBV19,CASSIPRDGTYEQYF,TGTGCCAGTAGTATACCCCGGGACGGAACCTACGAGCAGTACTTC
TRBJ2-7,few,NA,TRBV20-1,CSVSDTDTYEQYF,TGCAGTGTTAGCGACACAGATACCTACGAGCAGTACTTC
TRBJ1-1,many,TRBD1,TRBV12-3/TRBV12-4,CASSLEDRGTEAFF,TGTGCCAGCAGTTTAGAGGACAGGGGGACTGAAGCTTTCTTT
TRBJ2-6,NA,TRBD1,TRBV27,CASNQGTGGPGANALTF,TGTGCCAGCAACCAAGGGACAGGGGGGCCTGGGGCCAACGCCCTGACTTTC
TRBJ1-1,many,TRBD1,TRBV7-9,CASSRRTKQGSDTEAFF,TGTGCCAGCAGCCGAAGAACCAAACAGGGGTCGGACACTGAAGCTTTCTTT
TRBJ2-7,NA,NA,TRBV5-6,CASSLVGGRGYEQYF,TGTGCCAGCAGCTTGGTAGGGGGGAGAGGCTACGAGCAGTACTTC
TRBJ2-3,many,NA,TRBV10-3,CAISESGRTDTQYF,TGTGCCATCAGTGAGTCTGGCCGCACAGATACGCAGTATTTT
TRBJ2-2,few,TRBD2,TRBV6-5,CASSYERGFGELFF,TGTGCCAGCAGTTACGAGCGGGGATTCGGGGAGCTGTTTTTT
TRBJ2-5,few,NA,TRBV5-4,CASSLGATIGETQYF,TGTGCCAGCAGCTTGGGAGCGACTATCGGGGAGACCCAGTACTTC
TRBJ1-4,few,NA,TRBV11-2,CASSLVGGAYNEKLFF,TGTGCCAGCAGCTTAGTGGGGGGTGCCTATAATGAAAAACTGTTTTTT
TRBJ2-1,many,TRBD2,TRBV4-3,CASSQDASGVYNEQFF,TGCGCCAGCAGCCAAGATGCTAGCGGGGTATACAATGAGCAGTTCTTC
TRBJ1-1,many,NA,TRBV3-1,CASSQDLGENTEAFF,TGTGCCAGCAGCCAAGATTTGGGGGAGAACACTGAAGCTTTCTTT
TRBJ2-7,NA,TRBD1,TRBV27,CASSLGTGISTYEQYF,TGTGCCAGCAGTCTGGGGACAGGGATAAGTACCTACGAGCAGTACTTC